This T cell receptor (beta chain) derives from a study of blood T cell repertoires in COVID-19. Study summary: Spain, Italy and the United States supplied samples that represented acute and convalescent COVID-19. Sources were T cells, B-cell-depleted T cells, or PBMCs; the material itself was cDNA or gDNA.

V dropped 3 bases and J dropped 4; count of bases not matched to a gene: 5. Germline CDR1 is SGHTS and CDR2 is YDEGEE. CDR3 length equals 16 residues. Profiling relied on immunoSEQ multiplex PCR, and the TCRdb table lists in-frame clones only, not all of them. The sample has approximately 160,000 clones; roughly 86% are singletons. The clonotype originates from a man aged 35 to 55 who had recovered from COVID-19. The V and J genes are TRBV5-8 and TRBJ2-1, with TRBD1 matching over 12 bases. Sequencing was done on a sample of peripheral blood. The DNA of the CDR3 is TGTGCCAGCAGCTCCACGGGACAGGGGGCTTACAATGAGCAGTTCTTC. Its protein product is CASSSTGQGAYNEQFF.